A single sample is the source of the 24 T cell receptor beta chains below, sequenced in a study of shared clonotypes between healthy human individuals. Measured with immunoSEQ multiplex PCR; TCRdb has only the in-frame clones, and not every one. The sample holds some 2,000,000 clones; approximately 96% are singletons and the top ten take 0.13%. Sequencing was performed on naive CD4+ T cells sorted from blood. Sample subset: CD45RA+ positively selected. These receptors were obtained from a man between 18 and 29 years old in good health.

This clone has a single count. This sequence joins TRBV18 and TRBJ1-4; D might be TRBD1 (6 bases). Deletions cut 4 bases from V and 0 bases from J, with 15 bases between. This CDR3 is 17 amino acids long. Per the germline V gene, CDR1 is KGHSH and CDR2 is LQKENI. This CDR3 is CASSLDSKNPTNEKLFF. For the CDR3, the DNA is TGTGCCAGCTCACTGGACAGCAAAAATCCAACTAATGAAAAACTGTTTTTT.

The chain recombines TRBV5-4 with TRBJ2-1, with D perhaps matching TRBD2 (6 bases). With 7 bases removed from V and 7 bases from J, the gap between germline ends came to 18 bases. This CDR3 is built from 14 residues. The germline gives CDR1 SGHNT, CDR2 YYREEE (reference sequence). CDR3 nucleotide sequence: TGTGCCAGCCTGCGGGACTCAGGACGAAATGAGCAGTTCTTC. Protein: CASLRDSGRNEQFF. The whole variable domain, filled in from reference TRBV5-4 and TRBJ2-1, reads ETGVTQSPTHLIKTRGQQVTLRCSSQSGHNTVSWYQQALGQGPQFIFQYYREEENGRGNFPPRFSGLQFPNYSSELNVNALELDDSALYLCASLRDSGRNEQFFGPGTRLTVL.

The genes are TRBV27 and TRBJ2-1; D gene unclear. This CDR3 is 13 amino acids long. Germline loops: CDR1 MNHEY, CDR2 SMNVEV (reference sequence). V was clipped by 6 bases and J by 4 bases, with 10 bases between them. CDR3 residues: CASRLTVYNEQFF. The CDR3 DNA follows: TGTGCCAGCAGACTGACCGTATACAATGAGCAGTTCTTC.

V and J are TRBV4-1 and TRBJ2-6, with 11 bases identical to TRBD2. V gave up 1 base and J gave up 0 bases; unmatched junction bases: 2. The CDR3 sequence is 18 residues long. Per the germline V gene, CDR1 is MGHRA and CDR2 is YSYEKL. The CDR3 region has the DNA TGCGCCAGCAGCCAAGGACTAGCGGGGATCTCTGGGGCCAACGTCCTGACTTTC. This gives the protein CASSQGLAGISGANVLTF.

The genes are TRBV19 and TRBJ2-1; 8 bases map to TRBD1. Looked up from germline, CDR1 is LNHDA and CDR2 is SQIVND (reference sequence). The CDR3 has 16 amino acids. V lost 5 bases, J lost 4 bases, and 10 bases stayed unmatched. This CDR3 reads CASSVLSGTGYNEQFF. The DNA of the CDR3 is TGTGCCAGTAGTGTCTTATCCGGGACAGGTTACAATGAGCAGTTCTTC.

The genes are TRBV11-3 and TRBJ2-5; either TRBD1 or TRBD2 may supply D (5 bases each). V lost 0 bases to trimming and J lost 7 bases, with 15 bases between them. CDR3 length: 15 amino acids. Germline V gives CDR1 SGHNT, CDR2 YENEEA. DNA of the CDR3: TGTGCCAGCAGCTTAGAACGGGGCCGAGTGGGGACCCAGTACTTC. Encoded protein: CASSLERGRVGTQYF.

The gene calls are TRBV28 and TRBJ1-3; 7 bases map to TRBD1. The CDR3 consists of 15 residues. J lost 1 base, V lost 4 bases, and 4 bases had no gene match. Germline V lookup: CDR1 MDHEN, CDR2 SYDVKM. CDR3 in amino acids: CASSSTGISGNTIYF. CDR3 coding DNA: TGTGCCAGCAGTTCGACAGGGATATCTGGAAACACCATATATTTT.

The chain links TRBV10-3 to TRBJ1-2, with 8 bases fitting TRBD1. CDR1 and CDR2 (germline): ENHRY, SYGVKD. The V and J ends lost 2 bases and 3 bases, in that order; junction bases with no gene match: 2. The CDR3 extends over 14 amino acids. CDR3 amino acids: CAISEQGAYYGYTF. The CDR3 bases are TGTGCCATCAGTGAGCAGGGGGCCTACTATGGCTACACCTTC.

The gene calls are TRBV6-5 and TRBJ1-1; no definite D call. Germline V CDR1 and CDR2: MNHEY, SVGAGI. V was shortened by 7 bases and J by 4 bases, with 16 bases between the two germline ends. This CDR3 is built from 14 residues. CDR3 DNA sequence: TGTGCCAGCATCAGCCGCTCCCGGAGCACTGAAGCTTTCTTT. It yields the protein CASISRSRSTEAFF.

This rearrangement joins TRBV7-9 to TRBJ2-3, with D uncertain. Looked up from germline, CDR1 is SEHNR and CDR2 is FQNEAQ (reference sequence). Trimming cost V 5 bases and J 7 bases, with 10 bases left between them. The CDR3 runs to 12 residues. This CDR3 reads CASSPASYTQYF. The DNA of the CDR3 is TGTGCCAGCAGCCCCGCCTCATATACGCAGTATTTT.

The J gene is TRBJ2-7, the V gene TRBV29-1; TRBD2 aligns across 11 bases. CDR1 and CDR2 from the germline V gene are SQVTM and ANQGSEA. CDR3 length equals 13 residues. J was trimmed by 2 bases and V by 6 bases; bases with no gene match: 3. The CDR3 region has the DNA TGCAGCGTAGGGACTAGCGGCCCCTACGAGCAGTACTTC. The encoded protein is CSVGTSGPYEQYF.

This chain joins TRBV27 and TRBJ2-1, with 13 bases that match TRBD2. The junction had 7 bases not matched to a gene; V was cut back by 4 bases and J by 10 bases. Germline V gene sequence: CDR1 MNHEY, CDR2 SMNVEV (reference sequence). CDR3 size: 15 residues. CDR3 amino acids: CASSWSGLAGTEQFF. The CDR3 DNA reads TGTGCCAGCAGTTGGTCGGGACTAGCGGGGACCGAGCAGTTCTTC.

The genes are TRBV10-1 and TRBJ2-3; D remains unclear. V was shortened by 8 bases and J by 5 bases, with 5 bases between the two germline ends. The length of the CDR3 is 10 residues. Looked up from germline, CDR1 is WNHNN and CDR2 is SYGVQD (reference sequence). CDR3 region: CASRGDTQYF. The CDR3 coding sequence is TGCGCCAGCCGAGGAGATACGCAGTATTTT.

The chain has TRBV6-5 and TRBJ2-7; 7 bases match TRBD2. The CDR3 runs 15 residues. The J segment lost 2 bases and the V segment lost 5 bases, leaving 9 bases of the junction unmatched. Germline V gives CDR1 MNHEY, CDR2 SVGAGI. The CDR3 DNA sequence: TGTGCCAGCAGTCCAACGGGACTATTAACCTACGAGCAGTACTTC. It is translated as CASSPTGLLTYEQYF.

The chain uses TRBV30 and TRBJ2-3; D gene uncertain. V lost 7 bases to trimming and J lost 0 bases, with 11 bases between them. This CDR3 is built from 13 residues. Germline-derived CDR1 and CDR2 are GTSNPN and SVGIG (reference sequence). CDR3 loop: CAFSPGSTDTQYF. DNA for the CDR3: TGTGCCTTTTCCCCGGGTAGCACAGATACGCAGTATTTT.

V and J are TRBV7-2 and TRBJ1-1; D perhaps matches TRBD1 (5 bases). The CDR3 length is 13 residues. V dropped 5 bases and J dropped 4 bases, with 11 bases sitting between them. Germline lookup yields CDR1 SGHTA and CDR2 FQGNSA. CDR3 nucleotide sequence: TGTGCCAGCAGCAGGGGACGGGGCACTGAAGCTTTCTTT. Protein product: CASSRGRGTEAFF. Supplemented by reference TRBV7-2 and TRBJ1-1, the full variable domain reads GAGVSQSPSNKVTEKGKDVELRCDPISGHTALYWYRQSLGQGLEFLIYFQGNSAPDKSGLPSDRFSAERTGGSVSTLTIQRTQQEDSAVYLCASSRGRGTEAFFGQGTRLTVV.

CDR3 nucleotides: TGTGCCAGCAGGAACTCGACAGCGGGGAGGGGTGGCTACACCTTC. Protein sequence: CASRNSTAGRGGYTF. This chain joins TRBV6-5 and TRBJ1-2; possibly TRBD1 for D (5 bases). CDR1 is MNHEY, CDR2 SVGAGI, per germline. Trimming left V 6 bases short and J 7 bases short, with 21 bases between. The CDR3 has 15 amino acids.

This sequence joins TRBV28 and TRBJ1-1; TRBD1 is a possible D gene (6 bases). CDR3 length: 11 residues. The germline CDR1 and CDR2 sequences are MDHEN and SYDVKM. With 6 bases removed from V and 13 bases from J, the gap between germline ends came to 15 bases. The DNA for the CDR3 is TGTGCCAGCAGCTCAGGGGTGTTCGTTTTCTTT. Its translation is CASSSGVFVFF.

The chain employs TRBV5-1 and TRBJ1-4, with 7 positions matching TRBD1. CDR1 is SGHRS, CDR2 YFSETQ, per germline. J was trimmed by 8 bases and V by 3 bases; bases with no gene match: 10. The length of the CDR3 is 15 residues. The CDR3 protein is CASSYRGMSEEKLFF. For the CDR3, the DNA is TGCGCCAGCAGCTACAGGGGAATGTCGGAAGAAAAACTGTTTTTT.

The chain combines TRBV21-1 with TRBJ1-3. TRBV21-1 represents a pseudogene. CDR3 size: 14 residues. This CDR3 reads CASSKAASGNTIYF. The CDR3 DNA sequence: TGTGCCAGCAGCAAAGCAGCTTCTGGAAACACCATATATTTT.

The chain has TRBV10-3 and TRBJ2-2; D perhaps matches TRBD2 (6 bases). CDR1 and CDR2 (germline): ENHRY, SYGVKD. The CDR3 has 17 amino acids. V dropped 2 bases and J dropped 5 bases, with 18 bases sitting between them. CDR3 in DNA: TGTGCCATCAGTGAGATACCGCCCGGGACTGGGACCGGGGAGCTGTTTTTT. Encoded protein: CAISEIPPGTGTGELFF.

The CDR3 reads CASSLFDSGTDTQYF. As DNA, the CDR3 is TGTGCCAGCAGTTTATTCGACAGCGGCACAGATACGCAGTATTTT. The chain joins TRBV28 to TRBJ2-3, with D maybe TRBD1 (5 bases). V was clipped by 1 base and J by 1 base, with 9 bases between them. Germline CDR1 MDHEN, CDR2 SYDVKM. The CDR3 is 15 amino acids.

CDR3 protein: CARLLITGAGRLTEAFF. The CDR3, as DNA: TGTGCCCGCCTACTCATCACAGGGGCAGGCCGGTTGACTGAAGCTTTCTTT. The chain employs TRBV30 and TRBJ1-1; TRBD1 aligns across 7 bases. Trimming removed 8 bases from V and 5 bases from J; junction bases left unmatched: 23. CDR3 length equals 17 residues. CDR1 GTSNPN and CDR2 SVGIG come from the germline V gene (reference sequence).

J is TRBJ1-1 and V is TRBV4-1; D gene unclear. The ends were cut back, 4 bases at V and 7 bases at J, with 13 bases in the middle. Germline CDR1 reads MGHRA; CDR2 reads YSYEKL. The CDR3 loop spans 13 amino acids. CDR3: CASSRRESSEAFF. CDR3 sequence (DNA): TGCGCCAGCAGCCGGAGGGAATCTAGTGAAGCTTTCTTT.